This passage covers 22 T cell receptor beta chains from one sample sequenced in a study of blood T cell repertoires in COVID-19. Some clones are missing from TCRdb's copy, which holds only in-frame ones; the method was immunoSEQ multiplex PCR. Of about 110,000 clones in the sample, 82% were seen once. Sequencing used peripheral blood. The receptors derive from a man between 65 and 79 years old with acute or convalescent COVID-19.

J is TRBJ2-1 and V is TRBV18, with D hard to call. Germline V gene sequence: CDR1 KGHSH, CDR2 LQKENI. Trimming removed 3 bases at V and 7 bases at J, with 10 bases between. The CDR3 consists of 13 residues. The CDR3 DNA sequence: TGTGCCAGCTCACCCTTTGCAGGTAATGAGCAGTTCTTC. Translated: CASSPFAGNEQFF.

The chain joins TRBV3-1 (or the pseudogene TRBV3-2) to TRBJ1-1; tentatively, D is TRBD1 (5 bases). The germline gives CDR1 LGHDT, CDR2 YNNKEL (reference sequence). This CDR3 is 15 amino acids long. With 1 base removed from V and 3 bases from J, the gap between germline ends came to 12 bases. In nucleotides, the CDR3 is TGTGCCAGCAGCCAAGCGGGGGGGAGAGACACTGAAGCTTTCTTT. This codes for CASSQAGGRDTEAFF.

The chain carries TRBV3-1 (or the pseudogene TRBV3-2) and TRBJ1-1; D gene ambiguous. Germline-derived CDR1 and CDR2 are LGHDT and YNNKEL (reference sequence). The CDR3 extends over 13 amino acids. V lost 2 bases and J 3 bases, leaving 7 bases between the germline ends. The CDR3 loop reads CASSQNGHTEAFF. The CDR3 nucleotides read TGTGCCAGCAGCCAAAATGGCCACACTGAAGCTTTCTTT.

The CDR3 DNA is TGTGCCACCAGTAAAAAAACAGGGATCGCTGGGGCCAACGTCCTGACTTTC. Translation gives CATSKKTGIAGANVLTF. This rearrangement joins TRBV24-1 to TRBJ2-6, with TRBD1 as a possible D gene (6 bases). This CDR3 contains 17 residues. V shed 6 bases and J shed 2 bases, with 16 bases lying between them. The V gene's germline CDR1 is KGHDR and CDR2 SFDVKD.

This clone was observed once. The rearrangement uses TRBV30 and TRBJ2-1; 12 nucleotides line up with TRBD2. The CDR3 runs to 15 residues. CDR1 and CDR2 (germline): GTSNPN, SVGIG (reference sequence). With V trimmed by 3 bases and J by 5 bases, 5 bases remained unmatched. CDR3 sequence reads: CAWSAGLAGNNEQFF. The CDR3 DNA is TGTGCCTGGAGCGCCGGACTAGCGGGGAACAATGAGCAGTTCTTC.

This clone was seen only a few times. The chain carries TRBV6-6 and TRBJ1-2, with a weak D call TRBD1 (6 bases). CDR3 length equals 13 residues. Germline loops: CDR1 MNHNY, CDR2 SVGAGI (reference sequence). V shed 7 bases and J shed 7 bases, with 16 bases lying between them. CDR3 in DNA: TGTGCCAGCACCCAGGCAGGGGCGCGTGGCTACACCTTC. Translated: CASTQAGARGYTF.

V gene TRBV15 combines with J gene TRBJ2-2; 7 bases agree with TRBD1. V was pared by 1 base and J by 2 bases, with 1 base of the junction left unmatched. Germline V CDR1 and CDR2: LNHNV, YYDKDF (reference sequence). The CDR3 has 15 amino acids. The CDR3 protein is CATSRGQGNTGELFF. The CDR3 DNA follows: TGTGCCACCAGCAGAGGACAGGGTAACACCGGGGAGCTGTTTTTT.

V and J are TRBV5-1 and TRBJ2-4; D call uncertain. V was cut by 1 base and J by 3 bases, with 11 bases left in between. The CDR3 runs 15 residues. Germline V lookup: CDR1 SGHRS, CDR2 YFSETQ. In DNA form, the CDR3 reads TGCGCCAGCAGCTTGTTCGGCAGAGGCAAAAACATTCAGTACTTC. It codes for CASSLFGRGKNIQYF.

The chain joins TRBV9 to TRBJ2-2; a possible D gene is TRBD1 (6 bases). Germline CDR1 SGDLS, CDR2 YYNGEE. Deletions cut 0 bases from V and 4 bases from J, with 13 bases between. The CDR3 totals 16 residues. Here the CDR3 DNA reads TGTGCCAGCAGCGTAGTGCTCAGAGGGGGCACCGGGGAGCTGTTTTTT. It is translated as CASSVVLRGGTGELFF.

The chain joins TRBV5-4 to TRBJ1-2, with a weak D call TRBD1 (5 bases). CDR1 and CDR2 (germline): SGHNT, YYREEE (reference sequence). V was shortened by 4 bases and J by 7 bases, with 11 bases between the two germline ends. This CDR3 region has 12 residues. The CDR3 DNA sequence: TGTGCCAGCAGCCCCCAGGGTTTTGGCTACACCTTC. Its translation is CASSPQGFGYTF.

This chain uses TRBV24-1 with TRBJ1-5; D remains ambiguous. Deletions cut 2 bases from V and 6 bases from J, with 13 bases between. The germline V gene encodes CDR1 KGHDR and CDR2 SFDVKD. The CDR3 sequence is 15 residues long. The CDR3 sequence is CATSDSRGMVQPQHF. In nucleotides, the CDR3 is TGTGCCACCAGTGATTCAAGAGGGATGGTTCAGCCCCAGCATTTT.

The chain employs TRBV7-8 and TRBJ2-1; 13 bases match TRBD2. The germline CDR1 and CDR2 sequences are SGHVS and FQNEAQ. This CDR3 has 14 amino acids. The V and J ends lost 3 bases and 12 bases, in that order; junction bases with no gene match: 5. CDR3 sequence: CASSFGLAGDTQFF. In DNA, the CDR3 is TGTGCCAGCAGCTTTGGACTAGCGGGAGATACGCAGTTCTTC.

The chain links TRBV28 to TRBJ1-2; D gene uncertain. Germline V CDR1 and CDR2: MDHEN, SYDVKM. V gave up 3 bases and J gave up 8 bases, with 7 bases separating them. The CDR3 runs to 11 residues. The CDR3 bases are TGTGCCAGCAGTTTCGACAAGGGCTACACCTTC. Protein product: CASSFDKGYTF.

About this clone itself: This same CDR3 is encoded by further DNA sequences in the sample. The chain combines TRBV5-1 with TRBJ1-4; D uncertain. The CDR3 is 13 residues long. Germline CDR1 reads SGHRS; CDR2 reads YFSETQ. V lost 4 bases and J 5 bases, leaving 9 bases between the germline ends. The CDR3 loop reads CASSPGTNEKLFF. CDR3 nucleotide sequence: TGCGCCAGCAGCCCTGGCACGAATGAAAAACTGTTTTTT.

As DNA, the CDR3 is TGTGCCAGCGTAGGGACAGGGCTCCGGGAGCAGTACTTC. The encoded protein is CASVGTGLREQYF. The chain carries TRBV6-6 and TRBJ2-7; 9 nucleotides line up with TRBD1. Germline V gene lookup returns CDR1 MNHNY and CDR2 SVGAGI (reference sequence). Trimming removed 8 bases from V and 7 bases from J; junction bases left unmatched: 9. The CDR3 extends over 13 amino acids.

The chain links TRBV4-1 to TRBJ1-4, with 9 bases lining up with TRBD1. Germline CDR1 MGHRA, CDR2 YSYEKL. The V gene end was trimmed by 4 bases and the J gene end by 5 bases; junction bases not matched to a gene: 2. The CDR3 length is 14 residues. The CDR3 spells CASSPGTGNEKLFF. In DNA form, the CDR3 reads TGCGCCAGCAGCCCGGGGACAGGGAATGAAAAACTGTTTTTT.

This clone has just one count. The V call is TRBV5-1, the J call TRBJ2-1; 9 bases are a match to TRBD1. The CDR3 runs 13 residues. Losses at the gene ends were 3 bases for V and 5 bases for J; bases not matched to a gene: 0. Germline CDR1 reads SGHRS; CDR2 reads YFSETQ. The CDR3 DNA reads as TGCGCCAGCAGCTGGACAGGGGACAATGAGCAGTTCTTC. Translation gives CASSWTGDNEQFF.

V gene TRBV4-1 combines with J gene TRBJ1-1, with D perhaps TRBD1 (6 bases). V was pared by 2 bases and J by 5 bases, with 12 bases between. Looked up from germline, CDR1 is MGHRA and CDR2 is YSYEKL. CDR3 length: 14 amino acids. This chain's CDR3 is CASSQPGERTEAFF. Written as DNA, the CDR3 is TGCGCCAGCAGCCAACCAGGGGAGAGGACTGAAGCTTTCTTT.

About this clone: This specimen includes other DNA sequences encoding the same CDR3. J is TRBJ2-3 and V is TRBV4-2; possibly TRBD1 for D (6 bases). The CDR3 has 14 residues. Germline values: CDR1 LGHNA, CDR2 YNFKEQ. The germline V and J ends were trimmed by 4 bases and 2 bases, with 10 bases remaining between them. The CDR3 protein is CASSPGTFTDTQYF. The CDR3 nucleotides read TGTGCCAGCAGCCCCGGGACATTCACAGATACGCAGTATTTT.

The table lists this clone with a count of one. The V and J genes are TRBV9 and TRBJ1-2, with 7 nucleotides matching TRBD1. The CDR3 has 14 residues. The V gene's germline CDR1 is SGDLS and CDR2 YYNGEE. Unmatched junction bases numbered 4, after V lost 2 bases and J lost 3 bases. In nucleotides, the CDR3 is TGTGCCAGCAGCGTTACCGGACAGGACTATGGCTACACCTTC. The encoded protein is CASSVTGQDYGYTF.

The genes are TRBV12-3 or TRBV12-4 and TRBJ2-2, with D tentatively TRBD1 (6 bases). The CDR3 spans 13 residues. With 4 bases removed from V and 6 bases from J, the gap between germline ends came to 9 bases. DNA for the CDR3: TGTGCCAGCAGTTGGGGACATTCCGGGGAGCTGTTTTTT. This gives the protein CASSWGHSGELFF.

The genes are TRBV5-6 and TRBJ1-1; no definite D call. V was shortened by 2 bases and J by 7 bases, with 12 bases between the two germline ends. Germline CDR1 is SGHDT and CDR2 is YYEEEE. The CDR3 sequence is 13 residues long. CDR3 bases: TGTGCCAGCAGCTTCCCCTCGGGGAATGAAGCTTTCTTT. Its translation: CASSFPSGNEAFF.